This T cell receptor (beta chain) appears in the sequencing data of a study of cytomegalovirus exposure and HLA in healthy donors. Study-wide findings and caveats: No immune exposure information besides CMV serostatus was available.

The PCR ran on 60 Vbeta and 13 Jbeta primers. Measured with immunoSEQ multiplex PCR; TCRdb has only the in-frame clones, and not every one. This table has around 120,000 clones, roughly 80% appearing once. On this clone itself: As yet, its antigen is unknown.

Germline loops: CDR1 LNHNV, CDR2 YYDKDF (reference sequence). This CDR3 has 19 amino acids. Deletions cut 5 bases from V and 2 bases from J, with 26 bases between. Sequencing input: PBMCs. The receptor was derived from a woman aged 40-49 years in good health and CMV-seropositive. This chain connects TRBV15 to TRBJ2-3; tentatively, D is TRBD1 (6 bases). CDR3 residues: CATSGIDRDTLFSTDTQYF. For the CDR3, the DNA is TGTGCCACCAGCGGGATTGACCGGGACACCCTTTTCTCCACAGATACGCAGTATTTT.